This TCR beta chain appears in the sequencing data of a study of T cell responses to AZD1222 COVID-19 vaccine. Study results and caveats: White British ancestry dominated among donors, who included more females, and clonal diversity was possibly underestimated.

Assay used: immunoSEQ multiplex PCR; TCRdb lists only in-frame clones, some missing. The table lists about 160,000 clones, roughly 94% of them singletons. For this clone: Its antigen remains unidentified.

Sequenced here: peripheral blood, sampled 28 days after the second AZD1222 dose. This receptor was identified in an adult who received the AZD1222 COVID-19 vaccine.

CDR3 sequence (DNA): TGTGCCAGCAGCCAGAGGGGGACAGGACTTTCCTATGGCTACACCTTC. Translated, it gives CASSQRGTGLSYGYTF. The chain links TRBV5-4 to TRBJ1-2, with 8 nucleotides matching TRBD1. V lost 4 bases and J lost 4; bases outside the gene matches: 12. Germline V CDR1 and CDR2: SGHNT, YYREEE (reference sequence). The CDR3 totals 16 residues.